Below are 13 T cell receptor beta chains sequenced from a single sample in a study of control samples from healthy donors and cancer patients. The protocol was immunoSEQ multiplex PCR, while the TCRdb copy is restricted to in-frame clones and leaves out a portion. The sample holds more than 100,000 clones, under 95% seen once. Material for sequencing was blood. These TCRs come from a man younger than 35 in good health.

The chain has TRBV5-1 and TRBJ1-1; D perhaps matches TRBD1 (5 bases). Trimming cost V 3 bases and J 5 bases, with 14 bases left between them. The CDR3 is 14 amino acids. Germline CDR1 is SGHRS and CDR2 is YFSETQ. In nucleotides, the CDR3 is TGCGCCAGCAGCTCCGGGACGGTAGATACTGAAGCTTTCTTT. It yields the protein CASSSGTVDTEAFF.

The chain links TRBV15 to TRBJ1-2; 8 positions agree with TRBD1. Trimming removed 0 bases from V and 6 bases from J; junction bases left unmatched: 12. Germline V gene data show CDR1 as LNHNV and CDR2 as YYDKDF (reference sequence). CDR3 length equals 17 residues. The CDR3 region has the DNA TGTGCCACCAGCAGAGATCCCACAGGGGGTAACGGGGATGGCTACACCTTC. Translation gives CATSRDPTGGNGDGYTF. The whole variable domain, remainder taken from reference TRBV15 and TRBJ1-2, is DAMVIQNPRYQVTQFGKPVTLSCSQTLNHNVMYWYQQKSSQAPKLLFHYYDKDFNNEADTPDNFQSRRPNTSFCFLDIRSPGLGDTAMYLCATSRDPTGGNGDGYTFGSGTRLTVV.

The V call is TRBV11-2, the J call TRBJ2-5, with unresolved D. Germline CDR1 is SGHAT and CDR2 is FQNNGV. The V and J ends lost 5 bases and 2 bases respectively, with 12 bases between them. CDR3 length equals 14 residues. The CDR3 sequence is CASSPTIGQETQYF. CDR3 in DNA: TGTGCCAGCAGCCCTACGATTGGACAAGAGACCCAGTACTTC.

The J gene is TRBJ2-7, the V gene TRBV6-5; D is unclear. The CDR3 runs to 11 residues. Germline V gene sequence: CDR1 MNHEY, CDR2 SVGAGI. Trimming removed 10 bases from V and 0 bases from J, with 7 bases in between. CDR3 bases: TGTGCCACCCATCTCTCCTACGAGCAGTACTTC. Protein sequence: CATHLSYEQYF.

The chain recombines TRBV18 with TRBJ1-2, with D possibly matching TRBD1 (5 bases). Trimming took off 3 bases at V and 4 bases at J, with 9 bases between the two ends. The CDR3 is 13 residues long. The germline CDR1 and CDR2 sequences are KGHSH and LQKENI. The CDR3 DNA sequence: TGTGCCAGCTCACCGGAGGGGAGCTATGGCTACACCTTC. Translated: CASSPEGSYGYTF.

The chain is built from TRBV7-8 and TRBJ1-1; D call uncertain. CDR1 SGHVS and CDR2 FQNEAQ come from the germline V gene. This CDR3 is 13 amino acids long. The V and J ends lost 2 bases and 5 bases respectively, with 9 bases between them. The CDR3 is CASSLFGSTEAFF. Here the CDR3 DNA reads TGTGCCAGCAGCTTATTCGGGAGTACTGAAGCTTTCTTT.

The chain links TRBV5-1 to TRBJ2-5, with 7 positions matching TRBD1. This CDR3 comprises 14 residues. V shed 4 bases and J 4 bases; nucleotides not matched to a gene: 7. Germline V gives CDR1 SGHRS, CDR2 YFSETQ. The CDR3 sequence: CASSPGQATETQYF. The CDR3 DNA is TGCGCCAGCAGCCCTGGACAGGCTACAGAGACCCAGTACTTC.

The rearrangement joins TRBV19 to TRBJ2-7; 7 nucleotides match TRBD2. V lost 7 bases and J lost 2; bases outside the gene matches: 8. The V gene's germline CDR1 is LNHDA and CDR2 SQIVND (reference sequence). CDR3 length: 14 amino acids. The DNA for the CDR3 is TGTGCCAGTAAGGGGAGCGGGGCGACCTACGAGCAGTACTTC. The encoded protein is CASKGSGATYEQYF. The full variable domain, completed using reference TRBV19 and TRBJ2-7, is DGGITQSPKYLFRKEGQNVTLSCEQNLNHDAMYWYRQDPGQGLRLIYYSQIVNDFQKGDIAEGYSVSREKKESFPLTVTSAQKNPTAFYLCASKGSGATYEQYFGPGTRLTVT.

The V and J genes are TRBV6-1 and TRBJ2-2, with TRBD1 matching 7 bases. Germline values: CDR1 MNHNS, CDR2 SASEGT. Trimming at V came to 4 bases and at J to 6 bases, leaving 23 bases not matched to a gene. The CDR3 is made up of 20 amino acids. The CDR3 DNA follows: TGTGCCAGCAGTGGAGATCCCGGGACAGTCCGTGGGTCTGCCCCCGGGGAGCTGTTTTTT. Translation gives CASSGDPGTVRGSAPGELFF.

V gene TRBV5-6 combines with J gene TRBJ2-7, with D possibly being TRBD1 (6 bases). Trimming removed 0 bases from V and 3 bases from J, with 13 bases in between. The CDR3 length is 15 residues. In germline, CDR1 is SGHDT, CDR2 YYEEEE. The CDR3 spells CASSLVDSNYYEQYF. For the CDR3, the DNA is TGTGCCAGCAGCTTGGTGGACAGTAACTACTACGAGCAGTACTTC. Complete variable domain (other parts from reference TRBV5-6 and TRBJ2-7): DAGVTQSPTHLIKTRGQQVTLRCSPKSGHDTVSWYQQALGQGPQFIFQYYEEEERQRGNFPDRFSGHQFPNYSSELNVNALLLGDSALYLCASSLVDSNYYEQYFGPGTRLTVT.

The chain employs TRBV20-1 and TRBJ1-2; 8 bases map to TRBD1. CDR1 DFQATT and CDR2 SNEGSKA come from the germline V gene (reference sequence). J gave up 2 bases and V 3 bases, and 8 bases lay outside the gene matches. This CDR3 contains 15 residues. This CDR3 is CSASSLRQGNYGYTF. DNA of the CDR3: TGCAGTGCTAGTTCTTTGAGACAGGGGAACTATGGCTACACCTTC.

As for this clone: The same CDR3 can be traced to other DNA sequences in this sample. This chain connects TRBV3-1 (or the pseudogene TRBV3-2) to TRBJ2-3; 7 bases are a match to TRBD1. V shed 4 bases and J 6 bases; nucleotides not matched to a gene: 4. Germline V lookup: CDR1 LGHDT, CDR2 YNNKEL (reference sequence). The CDR3 has 13 amino acids. The CDR3, as DNA: TGTGCCAGCAGCCCGCCGGACAGGGATACGCAGTATTTT. This sequence encodes CASSPPDRDTQYF.

The chain links TRBV18 to TRBJ1-2; 10 bases map to TRBD1. Germline V lookup: CDR1 KGHSH, CDR2 LQKENI. Trimming at V came to 4 bases and at J to 7 bases, leaving 6 bases not matched to a gene. The CDR3 contains 14 residues. In DNA form, the CDR3 reads TGTGCCAGCTCACTAACGGACAGGGGGTCTGGCTACACCTTC. It codes for CASSLTDRGSGYTF.